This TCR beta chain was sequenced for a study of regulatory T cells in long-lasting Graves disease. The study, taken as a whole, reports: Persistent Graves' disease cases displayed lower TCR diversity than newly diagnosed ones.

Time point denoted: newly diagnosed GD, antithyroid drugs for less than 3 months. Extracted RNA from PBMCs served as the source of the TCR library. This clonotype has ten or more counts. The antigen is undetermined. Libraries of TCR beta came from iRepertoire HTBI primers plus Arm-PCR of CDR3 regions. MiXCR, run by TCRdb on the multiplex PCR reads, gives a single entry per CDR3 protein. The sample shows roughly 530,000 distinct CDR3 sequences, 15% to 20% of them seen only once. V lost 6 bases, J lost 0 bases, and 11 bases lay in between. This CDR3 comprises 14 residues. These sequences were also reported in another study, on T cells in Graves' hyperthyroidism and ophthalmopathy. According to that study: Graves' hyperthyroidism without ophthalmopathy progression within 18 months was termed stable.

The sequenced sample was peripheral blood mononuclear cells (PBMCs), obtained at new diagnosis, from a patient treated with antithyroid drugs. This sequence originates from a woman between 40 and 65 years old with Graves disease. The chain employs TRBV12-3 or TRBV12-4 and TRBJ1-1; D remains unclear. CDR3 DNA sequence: TGTGCCAGCAGCATCGACTTTCTGAACACTGAAGCTTTCTTT. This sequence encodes CASSIDFLNTEAFF.